A selection of T cell receptor beta chains follows, all from one sample in a study of T cell changes during pregnancy in multiple sclerosis. TCRdb's copy holds only in-frame clones and misses some; the assay was immunoSEQ multiplex PCR. The sample holds 70,000 to 80,000 clones; around 93% are singletons and the top ten take more than 0.8%. Source: peripheral blood, taken in the first trimester of pregnancy. These receptors came from a female donor with multiple sclerosis, enrolled in a pregnancy study. CDR3s include the opening cysteine and the closing phenylalanine or tryptophan. The D gene is left open where the match is weak. Only some rows state a clone size, as once, few, many or a class for expanded clones.

V,size,D,J,length,CDR3,DNA
TRBV7-3,-,TRBD1,TRBJ1-1,15,CASSLTGRGLTEAFF,TGTGCCAGCAGCTTAACGGGCAGGGGGCTGACTGAAGCTTTCTTT
TRBV7-9,-,TRBD1,TRBJ1-2,14,CASSWDSDSYGYTF,TGTGCCAGCAGCTGGGACAGCGACAGCTATGGCTACACCTTC
TRBV25-1,-,TRBD1,TRBJ2-5,17,CASSELGRGQKQETQYF,TGTGCCAGCAGTGAATTGGGCAGGGGGCAGAAACAAGAGACCCAGTACTTC
TRBV7-2,-,-,TRBJ2-7,14,CASSSTPSSYEQYF,TGTGCCAGCAGCTCCACGCCGAGCTCCTACGAGCAGTACTTC
TRBV9,-,-,TRBJ2-7,16,CASSPLSTGPFYEQYF,TGTGCCAGCAGCCCCCTCTCGACAGGACCGTTCTACGAGCAGTACTTC
TRBV7-9,many,-,TRBJ2-1,11,CASSPQPVQFF,TGTGCCAGCAGCCCACAGCCCGTGCAGTTCTTC
TRBV4-2,once,-,TRBJ2-7,11,CASSRTGEQYF,TGTGCCAGCAGCCGTACAGGCGAGCAGTACTTC
TRBV4-2,-,TRBD2,TRBJ2-3,17,CASSQEAAGLALDTQYF,TGTGCCAGCAGCCAAGAAGCCGCGGGACTAGCGTTAGATACGCAGTATTTT
TRBV6-5,-,-,TRBJ1-2,15,CASSYSPAGDYGYTF,TGTGCCAGCAGTTACTCGCCAGCAGGGGACTATGGCTACACCTTC
TRBV4-1,once,-,TRBJ2-6,15,CASSQGVAGLFVLTF,TGCGCCAGCAGCCAAGGGGTGGCAGGGCTCTTCGTCCTGACTTTC
TRBV4-1,-,TRBD2,TRBJ2-7,15,CAGSPREGGTYEQYF,TGCGCCGGCAGCCCTCGGGAGGGCGGCACCTACGAGCAGTACTTC
TRBV18,-,-,TRBJ1-1,15,CASSTTVIANTEAFF,TGTGCCAGCTCAACGACAGTTATTGCGAACACTGAAGCTTTCTTT
TRBV2,-,-,TRBJ2-3,11,CASSGEDTQYF,TGTGCCAGCAGTGGAGAGGATACGCAGTATTTT
TRBV7-3,-,TRBD2,TRBJ2-1,16,CASSLMGLETYNEQFF,TGTGCCAGCAGCTTAATGGGACTAGAGACCTACAATGAGCAGTTCTTC
TRBV20-1,-,-,TRBJ2-5,11,CSARNLETQYF,TGCAGTGCTAGAAATCTAGAGACCCAGTACTTC
TRBV30,-,TRBD1,TRBJ2-1,14,CACLGQVGANEQFF,TGTGCCTGCCTCGGACAGGTCGGGGCCAATGAGCAGTTCTTC
TRBV30,-,TRBD2,TRBJ2-7,12,CASTSGNHEQYF,TGTGCCTCGACTAGCGGGAACCACGAGCAGTACTTC
TRBV2,-,TRBD2,TRBJ2-1,17,CASSDSSVLAGVSEQFF,TGTGCCAGCAGTGACTCGAGTGTACTAGCGGGGGTGAGTGAGCAGTTCTTC